This TCR beta chain was documented in a study of blood T cell repertoires in COVID-19 (dated by TCRdb to 2020 to 2022). For context, the study as a whole: Collaborator samples came from the United States, Italy and Spain and covered acute and convalescent phases of COVID-19. Samples came from the ongoing ImmuneRACE study (first 160 participants) plus 1,254 subjects from 6 global collaborators. The prospective study material was composed of cDNA or gDNA derived from T cells, B-cell-depleted T cells, or PBMCs. The sample metadata nearly always contained a de-identified subject ID, COVID-19 status, age in years and sex. The repertoires were made available in a free public database intended to serve as a resource for research on the immune response to SARS-CoV-2. Where HLA class I and class II types were available, the types were taken from metadata supplied by the sample provider, not from assay-based typing. Subjects who had been exposed to COVID-19, were actively infected with it, or had recovered from it provided the deeply sampled blood TCRbeta repertoires that made up the dataset. Overall results and qualifications from the work: The amount of clinical and demographic metadata varied by source and participant and was provided uncurated.

Participants in the prospective study were enrolled through a virtual design, were aged roughly 18 to 100 years, and lived in some 24 United States geographic areas. To assign participants to cohorts, the prospective study relied on clinical history that participants themselves reported in a screening survey and a study questionnaire. Recovered participants in ImmuneRACE Cohort 3 were defined as having two consecutive negative NP/OP PCR tests, clearance from a healthcare professional, or resolution of symptoms. Each participant in the prospective study had whole blood, serum and a nasopharyngeal or oropharyngeal swab collected by mobile phlebotomists. Additional blood draws and questionnaires over an approximately 2-month period could optionally be provided by prospective study participants. Prospective study blood samples were shipped either frozen or at room temperature before DNA extraction.

The immunoSEQ Assay, a bias-controlled multiplex PCR, was used to amplify TCRbeta CDR3 regions from genomic DNA. On the authors' methods: Nucleated cell counts per sample were estimated from amplification of reference gene primers within the assay. To quantify the absolute abundance of each unique TCRbeta CDR3 rearrangement, sequence reads were collapsed and filtered. For each sample, productive Simpson clonality was calculated by taking the square root of Simpson's diversity index across productive rearrangements. Drawn from immuneACCESS, this table holds only the in-frame rearrangements with V and J called that TCRdb kept. Clones are partly lost; checked studies trace under half to an unresolved V gene and leave the rest unexplained. Clone size and V and J calls were adopted from that table, with D and trimming inferred from the DNA. The sample contains some 300,000 clones, around 90% of them found a single time. Around 0.92% of the sample is in the top ten clones.

V was cut back by 3 bases and J by 0 bases, leaving a gap of 15 bases between them. The germline V gene encodes CDR1 LNHDA and CDR2 SQIVND (reference sequence). Taken from cysteine to phenylalanine, the CDR3 has 18 residues. Only CDR3 DNA is held: 54 bases, read in frame from base 1. This clone was seen more than once but under ten times. Its recognized antigen is unknown. Base qualities are missing; no much larger clone stands one base away. This receptor was obtained from a woman in her twenties or thirties who had recovered from COVID-19. The rearrangement combines TRBV19 with TRBJ2-6; the D segment could be TRBD1, given 5 matching bases. The sequencing input was PBMCs or T cells enriched from blood (not recorded which). The nucleotide sequence is TGTGCCAGTAGTATTCAGGGATTACCTTACTCTGGGGCCAACGTCCTGACTTTC. Its coded protein is CASSIQGLPYSGANVLTF.